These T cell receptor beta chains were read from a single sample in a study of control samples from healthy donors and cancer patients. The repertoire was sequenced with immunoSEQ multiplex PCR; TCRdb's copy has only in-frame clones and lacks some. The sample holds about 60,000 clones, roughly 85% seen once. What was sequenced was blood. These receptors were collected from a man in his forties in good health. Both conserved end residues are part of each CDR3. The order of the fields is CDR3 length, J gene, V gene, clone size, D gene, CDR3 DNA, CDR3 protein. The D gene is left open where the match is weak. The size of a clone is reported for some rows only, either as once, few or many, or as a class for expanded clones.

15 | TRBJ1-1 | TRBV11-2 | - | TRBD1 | TGTGCCAGCAGTCGACAGGGTTCGGTTGGCACTGAAGCTTTCTTT | CASSRQGSVGTEAFF
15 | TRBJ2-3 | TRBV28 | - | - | TGTGCCAGCAGTTTTAGGCAGGGTGGCACAGATACGCAGTATTTT | CASSFRQGGTDTQYF
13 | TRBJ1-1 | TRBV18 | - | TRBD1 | TGTGCCAGCTCACCGACAGGGGGCACTGAAGCTTTCTTT | CASSPTGGTEAFF
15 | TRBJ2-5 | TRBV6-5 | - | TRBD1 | TGTGCCAGCAGTTACTCGGGGACAGGGAGAGAGACCCAGTACTTC | CASSYSGTGRETQYF
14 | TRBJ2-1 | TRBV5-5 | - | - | TGTGCCAGCAGCTTGGGTGGAGGGGGCGATGAGCAGTTCTTC | CASSLGGGGDEQFF
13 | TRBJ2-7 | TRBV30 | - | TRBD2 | TGTGCCTGGAGTCCGAGCGGGGCGGGTGAGCAGTACTTC | CAWSPSGAGEQYF
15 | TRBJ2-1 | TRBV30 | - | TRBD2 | TGTGCCTGGAGTGTAATTGCTAGCGGGAGGGGGGAGCAGTTCTTC | CAWSVIASGRGEQFF
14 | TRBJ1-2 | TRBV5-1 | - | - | TGCGCCAGCAGCCAGGACAGAACTAACTATGGCTACACCTTC | CASSQDRTNYGYTF
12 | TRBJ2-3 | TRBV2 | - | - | TGTGCCAGCGCTTCAATCACAGATACGCAGTATTTT | CASASITDTQYF
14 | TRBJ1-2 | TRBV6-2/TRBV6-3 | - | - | TGTGCCAGCAGCGTTCAGGGGTTTAACTATGGCTACACCTTC | CASSVQGFNYGYTF
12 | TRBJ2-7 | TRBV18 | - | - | TGTGCCAGCTCACCAGAAACGGGCGAGCAGTACTTC | CASSPETGEQYF
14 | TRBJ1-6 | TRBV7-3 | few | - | TGTGCCAGCAGCCCCGGGACACTTAATTCACCCCTCCACTTT | CASSPGTLNSPLHF
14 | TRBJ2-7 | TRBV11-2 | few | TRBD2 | TGTGCCAGCAGCTTAGCACTAGCGGGAATCGAGCAGTACTTC | CASSLALAGIEQYF
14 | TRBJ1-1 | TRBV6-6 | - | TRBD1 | TGTGCCAGCAGGTCGAGGGGGCCCGCCACTGAAGCTTTCTTT | CASRSRGPATEAFF
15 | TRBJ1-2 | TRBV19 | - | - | TGTGCCAGTAGTCGGTTTCAGGGGTCCAACTATGGCTACACCTTC | CASSRFQGSNYGYTF
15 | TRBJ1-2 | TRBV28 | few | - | TGTGCCAGCAGTTTATGGAGGGGACCCCGGAAAGGCTACACCTTC | CASSLWRGPRKGYTF
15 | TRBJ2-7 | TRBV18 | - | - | TGTGCCAGCTCGTCTCTTGTGGGGGTCTCCTACGAGCAGTACTTC | CASSSLVGVSYEQYF
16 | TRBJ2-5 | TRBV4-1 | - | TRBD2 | TGCGCCAGCAGCCTGCCCTTAGCGGGGGTCCAAGAGACCCAGTACTTC | CASSLPLAGVQETQYF
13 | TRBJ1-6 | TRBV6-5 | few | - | TGTGCCAGCAGTTACGGTGAGGGCTCACCCCTCCACTTT | CASSYGEGSPLHF
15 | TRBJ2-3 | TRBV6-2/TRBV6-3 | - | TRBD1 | TGTGCCAGCAGTGCGACAGGGCGAAGCACAGATACGCAGTATTTT | CASSATGRSTDTQYF
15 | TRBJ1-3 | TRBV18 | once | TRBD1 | TGTGCCAGCTCAGCCGACAGGGGGAGTGGAAACACCATATATTTT | CASSADRGSGNTIYF
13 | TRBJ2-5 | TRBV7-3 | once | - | TGTGCCAGCAGCTTAGTCGGGTCAGAGACCCAGTACTTC | CASSLVGSETQYF
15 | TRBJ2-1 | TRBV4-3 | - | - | TGCGCCAGCAGCCAAGTGTCGGGCTCCTACAATGAGCAGTTCTTC | CASSQVSGSYNEQFF
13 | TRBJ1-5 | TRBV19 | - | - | TGTGCCAGTAGTGATGTAGCTAATCAGCCCCAGCATTTT | CASSDVANQPQHF
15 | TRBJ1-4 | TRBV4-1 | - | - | TGCGCCAGCAGGAACTCGGGGGCAACTAATGAAAAACTGTTTTTT | CASRNSGATNEKLFF
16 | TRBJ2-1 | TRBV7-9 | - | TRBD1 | TGTGCCAGCAGCCCCCCCGGGACAGGGCCCTACAATGAGCAGTTCTTC | CASSPPGTGPYNEQFF
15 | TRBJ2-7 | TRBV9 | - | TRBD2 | TGTGCCAGCAGCGTAGCGGGAGGCCTAGCCTACGAGCAGTACTTC | CASSVAGGLAYEQYF
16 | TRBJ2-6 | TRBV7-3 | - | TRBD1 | TGTGCCAGCAGCCGGGACAGGGGCTCCGGGGCCAACGTCCTGACTTTC | CASSRDRGSGANVLTF
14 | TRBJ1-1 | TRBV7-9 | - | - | TGTGCCAGCAGTCAAACAGGGAGGACCACTGAAGCTTTCTTT | CASSQTGRTTEAFF
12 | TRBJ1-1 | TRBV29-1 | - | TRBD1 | TGCAGCGTCACAGGGGTTGGAACTGAAGCTTTCTTT | CSVTGVGTEAFF
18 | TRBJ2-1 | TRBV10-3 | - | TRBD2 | TGTGCCATCAGGGACTCACTAGCGGGAGGCCGAAGCTACAATGAGCAGTTCTTC | CAIRDSLAGGRSYNEQFF
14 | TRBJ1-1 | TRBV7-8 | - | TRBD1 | TGTGCCAGCAGCTTTCGGGACAGGGACACTGAAGCTTTCTTT | CASSFRDRDTEAFF
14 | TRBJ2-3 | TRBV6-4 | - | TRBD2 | TGTGCCAGCAGTGACATTCGAGCGGGGGGTACGCAGTATTTT | CASSDIRAGGTQYF
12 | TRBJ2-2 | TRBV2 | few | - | TGTGCCAGCGGCCTGGAGGTGGGGGAGCTGTTTTTT | CASGLEVGELFF
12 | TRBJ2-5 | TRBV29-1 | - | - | TGCAGCGTTTCGGTACTGGAGGAGACCCAGTACTTC | CSVSVLEETQYF
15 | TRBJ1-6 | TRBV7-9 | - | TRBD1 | TGTGCCAGCAGCTTAGCGGGGACAGACAATTCACCCCTCCACTTT | CASSLAGTDNSPLHF
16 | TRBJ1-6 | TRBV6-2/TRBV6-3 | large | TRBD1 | TGTGCCAGCAGTCTCAACCGGGACAGGGGGCGATCACCCCTCCACTTT | CASSLNRDRGRSPLHF
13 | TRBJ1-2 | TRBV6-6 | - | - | TGTGCCAGCAGTTACGGAGGGGATCCCGGCTACACCTTC | CASSYGGDPGYTF
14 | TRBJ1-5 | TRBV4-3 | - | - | TGCGCCAGCAGCCAAGACGTTCTAAATCAGCCCCAGCATTTT | CASSQDVLNQPQHF
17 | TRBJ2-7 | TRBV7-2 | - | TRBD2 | TGTGCCAGCAGCTTAGCGGGACTAGCGGGGGACCCCTACGAGCAGTACTTC | CASSLAGLAGDPYEQYF
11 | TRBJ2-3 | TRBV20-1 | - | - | TGCAGTGCCGAGGGAACAGATACGCAGTATTTT | CSAEGTDTQYF
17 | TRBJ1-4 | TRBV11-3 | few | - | TGTGCCAGCAGCCCCTCTCGCCGGGGAGCCTCTAATGAAAAACTGTTTTTT | CASSPSRRGASNEKLFF
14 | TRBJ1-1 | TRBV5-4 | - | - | TGTGCCAGCAGCTTGGCCGGAGGGCGGACTGAAGCTTTCTTT | CASSLAGGRTEAFF
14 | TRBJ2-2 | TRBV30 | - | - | TGTGCCTGGAGGGTTTTGGGCGAGACCGGGGAGCTGTTTTTT | CAWRVLGETGELFF
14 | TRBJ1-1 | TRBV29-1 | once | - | TGCAGCGTGGGGAGTGGAGGCCCTGGGACTGAAGCTTTCTTT | CSVGSGGPGTEAFF